The source of this T cell receptor (beta chain) is a study of vaccination and CD4 T cells after COVID-19. Concerning this clonotype: Its antigen is currently unknown.

Cultured CD4+ T cell DNA was sequenced using the Oncomine TCR Beta short-read assay. TCRdb fed the PCR reads into MiXCR, producing one record per CDR3 protein. The table lists approximately 11,000 distinct CDR3 sequences, more than 25% of them singletons. The CDR3 contains 14 residues. Germline CDR1 is MDHEN and CDR2 is SYDVKM. Trimming removed 10 bases at V and 7 bases at J, with 20 bases between. Treatment reported: roughly 10-day PBMC culture with coronavirus spike peptide pools or control peptides (ViraFEST assay). This receptor was identified in a human donor with COVID-19. The chain recombines TRBV28 with TRBJ1-5, with TRBD1 as a possible D gene (6 bases). Source material: cultured CD4+ T cells from blood. The CDR3 DNA follows: TGTGCCACCCAGGTCGGGGGCGCGGAGCAGCCCCAGCATTTT. Its translation: CATQVGGAEQPQHF.